Presented here are 28 T cell receptor beta chains from one specimen sequenced in a study of T-cell memory formation after mild COVID-19. TCRdb reprocessed the 5' RACE reads with MiXCR, giving one entry per CDR3 protein. The sample lists 400,000 or so distinct CDR3 sequences, 20% occurring once. Sequencing used PBMCs or a T cell subset sorted from them (not recorded which). The receptors shown here come from an adult woman who had mild COVID-19 (a few samples of this study predate the infection). Cell type and time point are not known.

This chain joins TRBV6-6 and TRBJ2-3; TRBD2 aligns across 7 bases. Germline assignment: CDR1 MNHNY and CDR2 SVGAGI (reference sequence). The CDR3 is made up of 16 amino acids. Losses at the gene ends were 4 bases for V and 0 bases for J; bases not matched to a gene: 7. CDR3 in amino acids: CASSSLGGESTDTQYF. DNA for the CDR3: TGTGCCAGCAGTTCCCTGGGGGGGGAGAGCACAGATACGCAGTATTTT.

The chain is built from TRBV12-3 or TRBV12-4 and TRBJ2-7, with D perhaps TRBD1 (6 bases). The ends were cut back, 6 bases at V and 7 bases at J, with 16 bases in the middle. The CDR3 covers 13 residues. The CDR3 loop is CASREQGTKEQYF. For the CDR3, the DNA is TGTGCCAGCAGGGAGCAGGGGACCAAGGAGCAGTACTTC.

In DNA, the CDR3 is TGTGCCAGCGAACAGGGGGCCTACGAGCAGTACTTC. Encoded protein: CASEQGAYEQYF. The J gene is TRBJ2-7, the V gene TRBV6-1, with TRBD1 matching 8 bases. Per germline, CDR1 MNHNS and CDR2 SASEGT. This CDR3 is 12 amino acids long. V lost 8 bases, J lost 2 bases, and 2 bases stayed unmatched.

This clonotype has a handful of counts. V is TRBV12-3 or TRBV12-4 and J is TRBJ2-5, with TRBD1 identical over 7 bases. J was trimmed by 5 bases and V by 5 bases; bases with no gene match: 5. This CDR3 comprises 13 residues. This chain's CDR3 is CASSDRVEETQYF. Here the CDR3 DNA reads TGTGCCAGCAGTGACAGGGTTGAGGAGACCCAGTACTTC.

Only a few counts were recorded for this clonotype. The rearrangement joins TRBV9 to TRBJ2-7; D possibly matches TRBD1 or TRBD2 (5 bases each). This CDR3 spans 14 amino acids. Germline loops: CDR1 SGDLS, CDR2 YYNGEE. Trimming removed 2 bases at V and 2 bases at J, with 11 bases between. CDR3: CASSVGGDPYEQYF. DNA of the CDR3: TGTGCCAGCAGCGTTGGTGGGGACCCCTACGAGCAGTACTTC.

This clonotype was detected only a few times. The chain employs TRBV12-3 or TRBV12-4 and TRBJ2-2, with D perhaps TRBD2 (5 bases). Trimming removed 6 bases at V and 7 bases at J, with 15 bases between. This CDR3 is 14 amino acids long. CDR3 sequence: CASRPGEVGGELFF. The CDR3 nucleotides read TGTGCCAGCAGACCCGGGGAAGTTGGCGGGGAGCTGTTTTTT.

This clonotype occurred a few times. The chain combines TRBV12-3 or TRBV12-4 with TRBJ1-4, with D possibly TRBD1 on 5 matching bases. The CDR3 covers 14 residues. Trimming took 4 bases from V and 6 from J, leaving 12 bases between them. CDR3 nucleotide sequence: TGTGCCAGCAGTTCATACAGGCGGCATGAAAAACTGTTTTTT. Protein: CASSSYRRHEKLFF.

This clonotype has only a few counts. The V gene is TRBV25-1, the J gene TRBJ2-5; D is possibly TRBD1 or TRBD2 (7 bases each). The CDR3 totals 16 residues. Per germline, CDR1 MGHDK and CDR2 SYGVNS. With 6 bases removed from V and 3 bases from J, the gap between germline ends came to 20 bases. This CDR3 is CASRTFDREGEETQYF. The CDR3 nucleotides read TGTGCCAGCAGGACCTTTGACAGGGAGGGTGAAGAGACCCAGTACTTC.

This clonotype was counted between two and nine times. This chain connects TRBV7-3 to TRBJ1-2; D is unresolved. The CDR3 covers 16 residues. The germline V and J ends were trimmed by 4 bases and 8 bases, with 23 bases remaining between them. CDR1 and CDR2 (germline): SGHTA, FQGTGA. The CDR3 DNA reads TGTGCCAGCAGCTCCTCGGGCACCTGGCGGGGTTTAGGCTACACCTTC. This sequence encodes CASSSSGTWRGLGYTF. Full variable domain (rest looked up from reference TRBV7-3 and TRBJ1-2): GAGVSQTPSNKVTEKGKYVELRCDPISGHTALYWYRQSLGQGPEFLIYFQGTGAADDSGLPNDRFFAVRPEGSVSTLKIQRTERGDSAVYLCASSSSGTWRGLGYTFGSGTRLTVV.

The chain joins TRBV29-1 to TRBJ2-7, with TRBD1 matching over 8 bases. J gave up 0 bases and V 6 bases, and 7 bases lay outside the gene matches. This CDR3 has 14 residues. Germline assignment: CDR1 SQVTM and CDR2 ANQGSEA. CDR3 residues: CSVVGQGGSYEQYF. CDR3 nucleotides: TGCAGCGTGGTCGGACAGGGAGGCTCCTACGAGCAGTACTTC.

This clonotype was counted a few times. The chain has TRBV18 and TRBJ2-7, with 8 bases that match TRBD2. V trimming: 3 bases; J trimming: 3 bases; junction bases outside the gene matches: 7. Germline V gives CDR1 KGHSH, CDR2 LQKENI. This CDR3 region has 15 residues. CDR3 sequence (DNA): TGTGCCAGCTCACCTAGCCCCGCGGGGGGCTACGAGCAGTACTTC. It specifies CASSPSPAGGYEQYF. The full variable domain, completed using reference TRBV18 and TRBJ2-7, is NAGVMQNPRHLVRRRGQEARLRCSPMKGHSHVYWYRQLPEEGLKFMVYLQKENIIDESGMPKERFSAEFPKEGPSILRIQQVVRGDSAAYFCASSPSPAGGYEQYFGPGTRLTVT.

In its sample, this clonotype was seen a few times. V usage is TRBV5-1 and J usage is TRBJ2-3, with TRBD2 matching 12 bases. Germline-derived CDR1 and CDR2 are SGHRS and YFSETQ. Germline trimming cut 4 bases from V and 3 bases from J; bases unmatched to any gene: 9. The CDR3 consists of 17 residues. The CDR3 DNA is TGCGCCAGCAGCGCGACTCGGACTAGCGGGGTGACAGATACGCAGTATTTT. Protein product: CASSATRTSGVTDTQYF.

This clonotype was seen only a few times. The chain combines TRBV5-1 with TRBJ2-1, with D possibly TRBD2 on 6 matching bases. The V and J ends lost 5 bases and 9 bases respectively, with 21 bases between them. The germline V gene has CDR1 SGHRS and CDR2 YFSETQ. The CDR3 covers 15 residues. The CDR3 region is CASRPLSGRTGEQFF. CDR3 DNA sequence: TGCGCCAGCAGGCCCCTGAGCGGGCGTACGGGTGAGCAGTTCTTC. Drawing the rest from reference TRBV5-1 and TRBJ2-1, the complete variable domain is KAGVTQTPRYLIKTRGQQVTLSCSPISGHRSVSWYQQTPGQGLQFLFEYFSETQRNKGNFPGRFSGRQFSNSRSEMNVSTLELGDSALYLCASRPLSGRTGEQFFGPGTRLTVL.

The CDR3 nucleotides read TGTGCCAGCAGCTTTAGACTAGCGGGAGAAAGCTCCTACAATGAGCAGTTCTTC. This gives the protein CASSFRLAGESSYNEQFF. V is TRBV9 and J is TRBJ2-1, with 12 bases identical to TRBD2. Germline CDR1 is SGDLS and CDR2 is YYNGEE. V lost 4 bases to trimming and J lost 0 bases; unmatched junction nucleotides: 8. This CDR3 has 18 amino acids. The full variable domain, in which reference TRBV9 and TRBJ2-1 provide the parts outside the CDR3, is DSGVTQTPKHLITATGQRVTLRCSPRSGDLSVYWYQQSLDQGLQFLIQYYNGEERAKGNILERFSAQQFPDLHSELNLSSLELGDSALYFCASSFRLAGESSYNEQFFGPGTRLTVL.

In this sample, this clonotype turned up a few times. The chain recombines TRBV10-3 with TRBJ2-1; D uncertain. The CDR3 is made up of 14 amino acids. Trimming pared 6 bases from V and 0 bases from J, leaving 9 bases between. Germline assignment: CDR1 ENHRY and CDR2 SYGVKD. For the CDR3, the DNA is TGTGCCATCAGAGACCGTAGCTCCTACAATGAGCAGTTCTTC. Protein: CAIRDRSSYNEQFF.

The chain employs TRBV24-1 and TRBJ2-5; 7 bases line up with TRBD1. The length of the CDR3 is 17 residues. With V trimmed by 2 bases and J by 5 bases, 13 bases remained unmatched. The germline CDR1 and CDR2 sequences are KGHDR and SFDVKD. The CDR3 coding sequence is TGTGCCACCAGTGATTCGCTGACAGGGTATGATCGGGAGACCCAGTACTTC. It is translated as CATSDSLTGYDRETQYF.

The sample holds a few counts of this clonotype. The chain is built from TRBV6-1 and TRBJ1-1; 8 bases match TRBD1. The J segment lost 3 bases and the V segment lost 3 bases, leaving 0 bases of the junction unmatched. The length of the CDR3 is 13 residues. Germline V gene sequence: CDR1 MNHNS, CDR2 SASEGT. Written as DNA, the CDR3 is TGTGCCAGCAGTGACAGGGGGCACACTGAAGCTTTCTTT. It encodes CASSDRGHTEAFF.

This chain uses TRBV5-1 with TRBJ1-1; D may be TRBD1 (5 bases). Germline-derived CDR1 and CDR2 are SGHRS and YFSETQ. This CDR3 comprises 14 residues. Trimming left V 3 bases short and J 1 base short, with 10 bases between. CDR3 residues: CASSSGRGNTEAFF. CDR3 DNA sequence: TGCGCCAGCAGCTCGGGACGGGGGAACACTGAAGCTTTCTTT. The full variable domain, with the rest looked up from reference TRBV5-1 and TRBJ1-1, is KAGVTQTPRYLIKTRGQQVTLSCSPISGHRSVSWYQQTPGQGLQFLFEYFSETQRNKGNFPGRFSGRQFSNSRSEMNVSTLELGDSALYLCASSSGRGNTEAFFGQGTRLTVV.

The chain joins TRBV25-1 to TRBJ2-4, with 8 bases lining up with TRBD2. Germline CDR1 and CDR2: MGHDK and SYGVNS. The CDR3 consists of 16 residues. V was pared by 1 base and J by 0 bases, with 2 bases of the junction left unmatched. The CDR3 DNA sequence: TGTGCCAGCAGTGAATCAAGCGGGGGAGCCAAAAACATTCAGTACTTC. Translated, it gives CASSESSGGAKNIQYF.

This clonotype was observed a few times. This chain joins TRBV18 and TRBJ1-1; 7 bases match TRBD1. V lost 1 base, J lost 1 base, and 6 bases stayed unmatched. This CDR3 comprises 16 residues. The germline V gene encodes CDR1 KGHSH and CDR2 LQKENI. The CDR3 region is CASSPLGTVKNTEAFF. The CDR3 bases are TGTGCCAGCTCACCACTTGGGACAGTCAAGAACACTGAAGCTTTCTTT.

This clonotype was seen a handful of times. The V and J genes are TRBV24-1 and TRBJ2-7, with 7 bases lining up with TRBD1. This CDR3 comprises 14 residues. The V gene's germline CDR1 is KGHDR and CDR2 SFDVKD. The V gene end was trimmed by 4 bases and the J gene end by 3 bases; junction bases not matched to a gene: 5. The CDR3 sequence: CATSDTGENYEQYF. The CDR3 nucleotides read TGTGCCACCAGTGACACAGGGGAGAACTACGAGCAGTACTTC.

This clonotype was seen only a few times. This chain connects TRBV5-1 to TRBJ2-7; 9 positions match TRBD1. Trimming at V came to 4 bases and at J to 4 bases, leaving 6 bases not matched to a gene. CDR3 length: 14 residues. Germline V lookup: CDR1 SGHRS, CDR2 YFSETQ. CDR3 loop: CASSGLTGGYEQYF. The CDR3 DNA follows: TGCGCCAGCAGCGGGTTGACAGGGGGATACGAGCAGTACTTC.

The V gene is TRBV4-1, the J gene TRBJ1-2; D unclear. The CDR3 totals 12 residues. CDR1 MGHRA and CDR2 YSYEKL come from the germline V gene. The V and J ends lost 0 bases and 11 bases respectively, with 10 bases between them. The DNA of the CDR3 is TGCGCCAGCAGCCAAGATCCCGGGAGATACACCTTC. It yields the protein CASSQDPGRYTF.

The rearrangement links TRBV12-3 or TRBV12-4 to TRBJ1-5, with D possibly being TRBD1 (6 bases). The CDR3 is made up of 16 amino acids. V lost 2 bases, J lost 4 bases, and 15 bases lay in between. CDR3 sequence (DNA): TGTGCCAGCAGTTTAATGATGGGGGCAGGGAATCAGCCCCAGCATTTT. This sequence encodes CASSLMMGAGNQPQHF.

The gene calls are TRBV25-1 and TRBJ2-1, with unresolved D. CDR1 and CDR2 (germline): MGHDK, SYGVNS. With 8 bases removed from V and 0 bases from J, the gap between germline ends came to 8 bases. The CDR3 has 13 amino acids. The CDR3 loop reads CASGASSYNEQFF. CDR3 DNA: TGTGCCAGCGGAGCTAGCTCCTACAATGAGCAGTTCTTC.

This clonotype was observed at least ten times. V gene TRBV3-1 combines with J gene TRBJ2-3; maybe TRBD2 (6 bases). Germline V CDR1 and CDR2: LGHDT, YNNKEL (reference sequence). V was shortened by 4 bases and J by 6 bases, with 17 bases between the two germline ends. This CDR3 region has 15 residues. CDR3 loop: CASSPFLARRDTQYF. The CDR3 DNA sequence: TGTGCCAGCAGCCCTTTCCTAGCGAGGCGGGATACGCAGTATTTT.

This clonotype was detected only a few times. This chain connects TRBV6-2 or TRBV6-3 to TRBJ2-1; TRBD1 agrees at 10 bases. V gave up 6 bases and J gave up 6 bases; unmatched junction bases: 8. Germline V gene sequence: CDR1 MNHEY, CDR2 SVGEGT. The CDR3 is 15 amino acids. This CDR3 reads CASSFGTGAFNEQFF. The CDR3 coding sequence is TGTGCCAGCAGCTTCGGGACAGGGGCTTTCAATGAGCAGTTCTTC.

The chain has TRBV4-2 and TRBJ2-7, with D unresolved. The germline CDR1 and CDR2 sequences are LGHNA and YNFKEQ. This CDR3 is 14 amino acids long. V was cut by 4 bases and J by 3 bases, with 13 bases left in between. The CDR3 loop is CASSPLGSFYEQYF. The CDR3 DNA reads TGTGCCAGCAGCCCATTAGGCTCATTCTACGAGCAGTACTTC.